This T cell receptor beta chain derives from a study of siplizumab effects on memory and regulatory T cells. CDR3 size: 16 residues. Germline V CDR1 and CDR2: SGDLS, YYNGEE. V lost 3 bases to trimming and J lost 1 base; unmatched junction nucleotides: 9. As for this clone: What it recognizes is unknown.

Assays captured roughly 9.3 x 10^4 TCR templates per sample. Measured with immunoSEQ multiplex PCR; TCRdb has only the in-frame clones, and not every one. This table has about 55,000 clones, approximately 97% appearing once. Findings and caveats of the study: In controls, about a quarter of mappable alloreactive CD4+ clones were Treg-derived on average, versus around 70% with siplizumab. Significant reduction of alloreactive sequences traceable to unstimulated CD4+ memory cells was observed with siplizumab. Left unconfirmed was the suppressive function of proliferating Tregs from siplizumab cultures.

This rearrangement joins TRBV9 to TRBJ2-7; 8 bases agree with TRBD1. This receptor was identified in a human donor in good health. What was sequenced was naive CD4+ T cells sorted from blood. In DNA, the CDR3 is TGTGCCAGCAGCGGACTCGGACAGGGTGTGTCCTACGAGCAGTACTTC. It translates to CASSGLGQGVSYEQYF. Full variable domain (outside the CDR3, taken from reference TRBV9 and TRBJ2-7): DSGVTQTPKHLITATGQRVTLRCSPRSGDLSVYWYQQSLDQGLQFLIQYYNGEERAKGNILERFSAQQFPDLHSELNLSSLELGDSALYFCASSGLGQGVSYEQYFGPGTRLTVT.